The T cell receptor (beta chain) under discussion was sequenced for a study of blood T cell repertoires in COVID-19. Study overall: Nucleic acid was either cDNA or gDNA, and it came from T cells, B-cell-depleted T cells, or PBMCs.

The germline V and J ends were trimmed by 3 bases and 7 bases, with 12 bases remaining between them. This CDR3 comprises 14 residues. Germline CDR1 reads LGHNA; CDR2 reads YSLEER. Sequenced by immunoSEQ multiplex PCR; TCRdb stores in-frame clones only, minus some. The data hold approximately 31,000 clones, with roughly 85% observed a single time. The chain recombines TRBV4-3 with TRBJ2-2; tentative D call: TRBD1 (6 bases). This clonotype originated in a man of 80 years or more with active COVID-19. The source material was peripheral blood. The CDR3 loop reads CASSHYRDVGELFF. DNA of the CDR3: TGCGCCAGCAGCCACTACAGGGATGTCGGGGAGCTGTTTTTT.